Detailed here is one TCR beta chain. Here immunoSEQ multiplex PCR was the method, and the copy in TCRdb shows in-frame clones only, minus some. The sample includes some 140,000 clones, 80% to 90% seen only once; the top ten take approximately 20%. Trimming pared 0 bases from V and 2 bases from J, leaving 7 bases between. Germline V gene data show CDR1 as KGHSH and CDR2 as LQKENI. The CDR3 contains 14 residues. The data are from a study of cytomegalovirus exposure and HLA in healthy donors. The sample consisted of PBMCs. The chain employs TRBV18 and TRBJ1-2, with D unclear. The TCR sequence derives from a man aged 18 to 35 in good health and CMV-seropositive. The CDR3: CASSPPTENYGYTF. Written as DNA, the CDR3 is TGTGCCAGCTCACCACCCACGGAGAACTATGGCTACACCTTC.